These 5 T cell receptor beta chains originate from one sample sequenced in a study of CD8 T cells in ankylosing spondylitis. Their recognized antigens are unknown. Whole-study findings and limits: It appeared that ankylosing spondylitis blood was characterized by a TCR beta motif of 8 or 9 highly homologous variants.

In TCRdb, the 5' RACE reads were re-called with MiXCR into one record per CDR3 protein. Of approximately 500,000 distinct CDR3 sequences in the sample, about an eighth are singletons; the top ten hold under 7.5%. Source material: blood, either unsorted or a sorted T cell fraction (not recorded which). Receptors originate from a male donor with ankylosing spondylitis.

This clonotype was counted only a few times. The chain is built from TRBV7-2 and TRBJ2-3; 8 bases agree with TRBD2. With 3 bases clipped from V and 0 bases from J, the junction kept 5 bases outside the gene matches. This CDR3 is built from 16 residues. CDR1 SGHTA and CDR2 FQGNSA come from the germline V gene. The CDR3 is CASSFRLALSTDTQYF. CDR3 nucleotide sequence: TGTGCCAGCAGCTTTCGACTAGCGCTTAGCACAGATACGCAGTATTTT.

This clonotype was counted between two and nine times. This sequence joins TRBV15 and TRBJ2-7; D not certain. Trimming left V 0 bases short and J 2 bases short, with 11 bases between. The CDR3 covers 15 residues. CDR1 and CDR2 from the germline V gene are LNHNV and YYDKDF (reference sequence). The CDR3 DNA reads as TGTGCCACCAGCAGAGATCTTGACCGACCCTACGAGCAGTACTTC. This encodes CATSRDLDRPYEQYF.

This rearrangement joins TRBV7-9 to TRBJ2-5; the D is unclear. The CDR3 covers 12 residues. Germline V gene data show CDR1 as SEHNR and CDR2 as FQNEAQ (reference sequence). Deletions cut 5 bases from V and 1 base from J, with 5 bases between. This CDR3 is CASSIPQETQYF. For the CDR3, the DNA is TGTGCCAGCAGCATCCCCCAAGAGACCCAGTACTTC.

This clonotype was picked up a small number of times. This sequence joins TRBV27 and TRBJ1-4, with 7 nucleotides matching TRBD1. V was pared by 7 bases and J by 2 bases, with 4 bases of the junction left unmatched. Germline-derived CDR1 and CDR2 are MNHEY and SMNVEV (reference sequence). The CDR3 length is 14 residues. CDR3 in amino acids: CASKQGLTNEKLFF. In DNA, the CDR3 is TGTGCCAGCAAACAGGGGCTGACTAATGAAAAACTGTTTTTT.

This clonotype occurred a few times. This chain uses TRBV28 with TRBJ2-1; either TRBD1 or TRBD2 may supply D (5 bases each). The CDR3 runs to 15 residues. The germline gives CDR1 MDHEN, CDR2 SYDVKM. V gave up 5 bases and J gave up 8 bases, with 19 bases separating them. CDR3 sequence: CASSPIPGSAHEQFF. The CDR3 DNA is TGTGCCAGCAGTCCCATCCCAGGGAGTGCACATGAGCAGTTCTTC.